These T cell receptor beta chains were read from a single sample in a study of cytomegalovirus exposure and HLA in healthy donors. Clones were read by immunoSEQ multiplex PCR, and TCRdb kept only the in-frame ones, dropping some. The sample records about 100,000 clones, roughly four fifths being singletons. The sample consisted of PBMCs. These receptors all stem from a male donor in good health and CMV-seropositive. Both conserved end residues are part of each CDR3.

TRBV7-9	TRBJ2-7	CASSSRDSAYEQYF
TRBV5-4	TRBJ2-2	CASSSRTGVDTGELFF
TRBV9	TRBJ2-1	CASSVAGGRTYNEQFF
TRBV5-4	TRBJ2-7	CASSFGGVDEQYF
TRBV30	TRBJ1-2	CAWSAPEREGYGYTF
TRBV4-2	TRBJ2-7	CASSQGTVTYEQYF
TRBV19	TRBJ2-7	CASSTGGPLGEQYF
TRBV15	TRBJ2-3	CATRAGQGAADTQYF
TRBV7-2	TRBJ2-7	CASIQDRGDYEQYF
TRBV29-1	TRBJ1-1	CSVDRTFRGTEAFF
TRBV5-4	TRBJ2-5	CASSLARTGNVETQYF
TRBV5-1	TRBJ2-7	CASSGRGQGTYEQYF
TRBV27	TRBJ1-4	CASTSGFNNEKLFF
TRBV19	TRBJ1-1	CASRDRDVTEAFF
TRBV6-5	TRBJ1-2	CASFESSGYGYTF
TRBV11-2	TRBJ2-1	CASSLEGGLYNEQFF
TRBV28	TRBJ2-7	CASSLSLAAYEQYF
TRBV7-9	TRBJ1-1	CASRDREGTEAFF
TRBV5-6	TRBJ1-6	CASSWGQPTDFLHF
TRBV5-1	TRBJ1-1	CASSLARHSQGITEAFF
TRBV7-2	TRBJ1-2	CASSTGTTNNYGYTF
TRBV6-5	TRBJ1-2	CASSLLGGREYGYTF
TRBV5-4	TRBJ2-4	CASSFWDRDEIQYF
TRBV5-1	TRBJ2-1	CASIWGGGGNDEQFF
TRBV5-4	TRBJ1-3	CASSLRTGNTIYF
TRBV11-2	TRBJ1-2	CASSPQWAETNYGYTF
TRBV29-1	TRBJ1-3	CSVEATSGNTIYF
TRBV7-9	TRBJ2-7	CASSLAGGGTTYEQYF
TRBV4-1	TRBJ2-7	CASSQVVSGAYEQYF
TRBV19	TRBJ1-4	CASSILGANEKLFF
TRBV30	TRBJ1-5	CAWSVMSNQPQHF
TRBV27	TRBJ2-7	CASAEWDRLSYEQYF
TRBV10-3	TRBJ2-7	CAIYGVRTYEQYF
TRBV7-9	TRBJ2-1	CASSSVRNEQFF
TRBV13	TRBJ2-7	CASSHRETGSSYEQYF
TRBV15	TRBJ2-5	CATSGTVTGQETQYF
TRBV2	TRBJ2-7	CASGNRDEQYF
TRBV4-2	TRBJ1-1	CASSQGENTEAFF